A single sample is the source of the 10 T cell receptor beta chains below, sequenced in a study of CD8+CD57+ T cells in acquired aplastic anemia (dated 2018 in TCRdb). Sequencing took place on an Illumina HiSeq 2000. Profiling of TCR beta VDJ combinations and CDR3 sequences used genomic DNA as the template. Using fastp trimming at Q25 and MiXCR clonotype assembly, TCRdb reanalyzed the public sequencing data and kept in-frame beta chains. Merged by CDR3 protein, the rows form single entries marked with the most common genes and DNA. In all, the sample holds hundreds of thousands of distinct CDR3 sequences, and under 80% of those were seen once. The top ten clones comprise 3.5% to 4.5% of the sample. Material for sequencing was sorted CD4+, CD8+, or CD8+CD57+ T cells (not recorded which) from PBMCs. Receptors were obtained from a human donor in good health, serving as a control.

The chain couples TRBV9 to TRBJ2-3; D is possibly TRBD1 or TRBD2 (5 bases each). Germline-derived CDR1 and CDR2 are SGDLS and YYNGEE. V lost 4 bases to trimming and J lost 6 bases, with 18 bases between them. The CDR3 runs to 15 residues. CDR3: CASSQGGTEGDTQYF. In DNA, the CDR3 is TGTGCCAGCAGCCAGGGTGGTACAGAGGGGGATACGCAGTATTTT.

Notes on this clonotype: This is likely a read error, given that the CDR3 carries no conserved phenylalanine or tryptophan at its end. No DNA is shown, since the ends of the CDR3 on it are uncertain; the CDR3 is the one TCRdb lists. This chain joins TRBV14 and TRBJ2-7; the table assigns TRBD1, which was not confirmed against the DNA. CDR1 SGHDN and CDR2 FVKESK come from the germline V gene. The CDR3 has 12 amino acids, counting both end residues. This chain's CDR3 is CASSQGRGETYY.

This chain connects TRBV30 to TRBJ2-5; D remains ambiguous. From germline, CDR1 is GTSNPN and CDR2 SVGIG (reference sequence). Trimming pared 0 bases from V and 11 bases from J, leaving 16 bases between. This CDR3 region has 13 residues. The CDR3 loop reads CAWSVGYPTRQYF. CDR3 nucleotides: TGTGCCTGGAGTGTAGGCTACCCGACCAGACAGTACTTC.

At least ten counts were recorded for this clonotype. CDR3 bases: TGTGCCAGCAGCTTGACGACCAGAGAAAATGAGCAGTTCTTC. This gives the protein CASSLTTRENEQFF. The J gene is TRBJ2-1, the V gene TRBV7-8; no reliable D call. The germline CDR1 and CDR2 sequences are SGHVS and FQNEAQ. This CDR3 is built from 14 residues. Trimming took off 3 bases at V and 7 bases at J, with 13 bases between the two ends.

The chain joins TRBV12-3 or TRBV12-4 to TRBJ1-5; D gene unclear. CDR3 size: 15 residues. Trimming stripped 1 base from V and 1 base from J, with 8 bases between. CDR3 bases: TGTGCCAGCAGTTTAGTTAACTGGAGCAATCAGCCCCAGCATTTT. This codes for CASSLVNWSNQPQHF.

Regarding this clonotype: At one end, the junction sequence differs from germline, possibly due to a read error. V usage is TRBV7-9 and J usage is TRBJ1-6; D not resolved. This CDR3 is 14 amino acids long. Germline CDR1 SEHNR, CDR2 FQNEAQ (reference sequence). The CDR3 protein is CASSLRVDSSPLHF. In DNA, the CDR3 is TGTGCCAGTAGCTTACGAGTTGATAGTTCCCCCCTCCACTTT.

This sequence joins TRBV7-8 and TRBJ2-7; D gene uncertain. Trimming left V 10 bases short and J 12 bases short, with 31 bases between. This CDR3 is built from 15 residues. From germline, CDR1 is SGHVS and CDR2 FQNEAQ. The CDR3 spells CAISRWPGHTFGPYF. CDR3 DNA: TGTGCCATCAGTCGATGGCCCGGCCACACCTTCGGTCCGTACTTC.

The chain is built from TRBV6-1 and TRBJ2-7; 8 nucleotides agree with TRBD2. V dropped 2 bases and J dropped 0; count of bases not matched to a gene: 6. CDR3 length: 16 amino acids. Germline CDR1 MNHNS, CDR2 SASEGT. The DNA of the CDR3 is TGTGCCAGCAGTGAATTTGGTCGGGAGGGCTCCTACGAGCAGTACTTC. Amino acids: CASSEFGREGSYEQYF.

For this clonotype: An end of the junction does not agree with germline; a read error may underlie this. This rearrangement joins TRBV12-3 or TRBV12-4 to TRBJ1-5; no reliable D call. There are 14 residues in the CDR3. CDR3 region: CASTTAGSDQPQHF. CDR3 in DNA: TGTGCCAGCACCACTGCGGGAAGCGATCAACCCCAGCATTTT.

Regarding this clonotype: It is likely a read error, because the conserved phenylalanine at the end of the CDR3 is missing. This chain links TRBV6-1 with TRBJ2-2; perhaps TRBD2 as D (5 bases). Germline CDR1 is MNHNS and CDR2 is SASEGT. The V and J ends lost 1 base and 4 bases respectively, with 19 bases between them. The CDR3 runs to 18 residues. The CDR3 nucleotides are TGTGCCAGCAGTGAAGTAAGGTGGGAGACCCTTCTCACCGGGGAGCTGTTTTCT. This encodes CASSEVRWETLLTGELFS.